This T cell receptor (beta chain) was sequenced for a study of cytomegalovirus exposure and HLA in healthy donors. Notes on the study in general: Testing in vitro showed three CMV-associated chains specific for CMV antigens. There were 150 to 200 TCR beta chains listed as cytomegalovirus-associated. TCR beta V- and J-gene trimming was later associated with a missense DCLRE1C variant.

Healthy individuals who donated bone marrow served as the donors. PCR used 60 Vbeta primers and 13 Jbeta primers. TCRdb keeps only in-frame clones here, not all; method: immunoSEQ multiplex PCR. The sample lists 150,000 to 200,000 clones, over 9.5% seen once, with 7.8% in the top ten. The V gene lost 6 bases and the J gene lost 6 bases, with 16 bases spanning the gap. This CDR3 is 14 amino acids long. The V gene's germline CDR1 is PRHDT and CDR2 FYEKMQ (reference sequence). On this clone: Its antigen is currently unknown.

This sequence originates from a man aged 50 to 60 in good health and CMV-seropositive. The chain carries TRBV13 and TRBJ2-3, with D possibly TRBD2 on 6 matching bases. The sequenced material came from PBMCs. CDR3 residues: CASRWGGDKDTQYF. The CDR3 nucleotides are TGTGCCAGCAGGTGGGGCGGGGATAAGGATACGCAGTATTTT.